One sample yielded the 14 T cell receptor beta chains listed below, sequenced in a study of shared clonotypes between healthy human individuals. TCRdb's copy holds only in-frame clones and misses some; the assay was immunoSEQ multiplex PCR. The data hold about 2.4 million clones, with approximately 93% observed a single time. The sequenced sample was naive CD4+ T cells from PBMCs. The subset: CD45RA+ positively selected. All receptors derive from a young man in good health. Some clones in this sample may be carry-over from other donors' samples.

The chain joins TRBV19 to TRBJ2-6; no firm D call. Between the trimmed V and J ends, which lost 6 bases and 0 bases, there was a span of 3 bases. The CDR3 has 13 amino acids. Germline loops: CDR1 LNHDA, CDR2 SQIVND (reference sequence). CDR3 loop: CASRVSGANVLTF. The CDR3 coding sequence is TGTGCCAGTAGGGTCTCTGGGGCCAACGTCCTGACTTTC.

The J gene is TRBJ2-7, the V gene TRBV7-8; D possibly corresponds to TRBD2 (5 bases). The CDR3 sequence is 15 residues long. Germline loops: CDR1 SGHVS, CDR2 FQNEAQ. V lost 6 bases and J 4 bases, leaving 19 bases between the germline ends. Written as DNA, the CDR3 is TGTGCCAGCAGGTCCCTCGGCGGGTTTGGGTACGAGCAGTACTTC. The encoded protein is CASRSLGGFGYEQYF.

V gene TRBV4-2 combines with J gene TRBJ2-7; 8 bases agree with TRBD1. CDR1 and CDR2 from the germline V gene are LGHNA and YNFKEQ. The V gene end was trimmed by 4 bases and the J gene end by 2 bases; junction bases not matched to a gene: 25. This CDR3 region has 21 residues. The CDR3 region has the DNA TGTGCCAGCAGCCTCGGCCACGCCCGGACAGGGTTTGCCCGAGTCACCTACGAGCAGTACTTC. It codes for CASSLGHARTGFARVTYEQYF.

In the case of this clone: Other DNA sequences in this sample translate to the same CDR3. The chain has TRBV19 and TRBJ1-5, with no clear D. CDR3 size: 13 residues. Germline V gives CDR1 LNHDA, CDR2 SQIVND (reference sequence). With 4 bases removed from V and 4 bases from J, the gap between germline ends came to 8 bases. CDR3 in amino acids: CASSTEPNQPQHF. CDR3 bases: TGTGCCAGTAGTACGGAACCTAATCAGCCCCAGCATTTT.

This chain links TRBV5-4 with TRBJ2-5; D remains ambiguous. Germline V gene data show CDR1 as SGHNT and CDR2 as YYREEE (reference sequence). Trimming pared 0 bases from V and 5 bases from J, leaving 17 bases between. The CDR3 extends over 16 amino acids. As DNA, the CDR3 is TGTGCCAGCAGCTTGGAACGACACTCAGTGGAGGAGACCCAGTACTTC. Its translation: CASSLERHSVEETQYF.

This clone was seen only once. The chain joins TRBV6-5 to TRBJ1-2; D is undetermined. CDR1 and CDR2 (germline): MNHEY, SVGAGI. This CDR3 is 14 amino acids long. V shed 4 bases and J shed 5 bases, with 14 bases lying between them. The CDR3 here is CASSLTPTIYGYTF. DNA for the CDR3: TGTGCCAGCAGTTTAACTCCAACAATATATGGCTACACCTTC.

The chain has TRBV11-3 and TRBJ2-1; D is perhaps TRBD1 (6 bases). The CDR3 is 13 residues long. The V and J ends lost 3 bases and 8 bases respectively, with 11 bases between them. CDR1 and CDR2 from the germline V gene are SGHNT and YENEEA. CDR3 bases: TGTGCCAGCAGCTTGGGGGCTAGGGATGAGCAGTTCTTC. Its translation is CASSLGARDEQFF.

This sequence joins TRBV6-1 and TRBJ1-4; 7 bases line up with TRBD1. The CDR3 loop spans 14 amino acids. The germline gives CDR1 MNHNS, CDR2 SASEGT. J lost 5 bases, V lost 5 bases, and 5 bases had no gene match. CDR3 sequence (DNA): TGTGCCAGCAGTAGACAGGGCCCAAATGAAAAACTGTTTTTT. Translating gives CASSRQGPNEKLFF.

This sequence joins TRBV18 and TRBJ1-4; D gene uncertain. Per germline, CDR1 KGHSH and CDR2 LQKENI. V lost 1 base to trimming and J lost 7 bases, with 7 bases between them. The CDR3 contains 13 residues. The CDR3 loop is CASSPLTAEKLFF. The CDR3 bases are TGTGCCAGCTCACCACTTACCGCTGAAAAACTGTTTTTT.

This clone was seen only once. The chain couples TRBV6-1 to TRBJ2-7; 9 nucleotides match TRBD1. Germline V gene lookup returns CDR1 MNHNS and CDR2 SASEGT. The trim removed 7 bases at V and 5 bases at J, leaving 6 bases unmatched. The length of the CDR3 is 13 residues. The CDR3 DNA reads TGTGCCAGCACCGGGACAGGGCTCAACGAGCAGTACTTC. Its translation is CASTGTGLNEQYF.

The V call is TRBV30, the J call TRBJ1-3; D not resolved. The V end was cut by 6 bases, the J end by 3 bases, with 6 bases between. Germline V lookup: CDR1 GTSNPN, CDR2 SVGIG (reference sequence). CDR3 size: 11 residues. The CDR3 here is CACLGGNTIYF. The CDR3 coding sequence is TGTGCCTGTCTGGGTGGAAACACCATATATTTT.

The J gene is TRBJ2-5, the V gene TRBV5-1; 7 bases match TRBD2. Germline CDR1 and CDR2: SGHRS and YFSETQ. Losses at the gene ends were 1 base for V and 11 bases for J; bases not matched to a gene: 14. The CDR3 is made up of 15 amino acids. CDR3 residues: CASSLSPGFPREQYF. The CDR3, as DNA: TGCGCCAGCAGCTTGAGCCCAGGTTTCCCGCGGGAGCAGTACTTC.

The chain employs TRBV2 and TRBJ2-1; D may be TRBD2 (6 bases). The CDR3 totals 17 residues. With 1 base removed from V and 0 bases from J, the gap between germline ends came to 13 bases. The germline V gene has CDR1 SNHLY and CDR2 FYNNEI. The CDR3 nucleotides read TGTGCCAGCAGTGAAGATCTCACTAGCAACTCCTACAATGAGCAGTTCTTC. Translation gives CASSEDLTSNSYNEQFF.

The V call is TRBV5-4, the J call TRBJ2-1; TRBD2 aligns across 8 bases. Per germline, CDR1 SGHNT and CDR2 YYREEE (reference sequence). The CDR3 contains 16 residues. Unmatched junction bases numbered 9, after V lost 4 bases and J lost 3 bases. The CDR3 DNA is TGTGCCAGCAGCCCCTTGAGCGGGAGCTTCTACAATGAGCAGTTCTTC. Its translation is CASSPLSGSFYNEQFF.